This TCR beta chain emerged from a study of early T cells in non-severe SARS-CoV-2 infection (dated by TCRdb to the early 2020s). About the full investigation: Because TCR sequencing was done on bulk RNA from unsorted whole blood, the alpha and beta chains could not be paired. The research as a whole found: Matching against VDJdb was skewed toward anti-spike CD8 responses, likely underestimated virus-specific expansions, and missed private and CD4 specificities.

Between the V and J ends, shortened by 9 bases and 4 bases respectively, the junction contains 15 bases. The germline V gene supplies CDR1 MNHEY and CDR2 SVGAGI. The CDR3, cysteine through phenylalanine, is 14 amino acids long. Here the CDR3 DNA is all that survives: 42 bases in frame from base 1. The method was 5' RACE. The data were produced on a NextSeq 500. To correct for sequencing error and PCR bias, the TCR library protocol tagged individual cDNA molecules with unique molecular identifiers. Both TCR alpha and beta chains were sequenced, and tight co-correlation was observed between alpha and beta sequence abundances in each sample. The paper's processing steps were these. Decombinator V4 was used to annotate TCR sequences for V gene, J gene and CDR3. TCRs were defined as expanded if a significant change between any two time points was detected under a Poisson model with p below 0.0001. Abundances of TCRs were expressed as counts per million after normalisation to the total number of TCRs sequenced in each sample. TRAV1-2 paired with TRAJ12, TRAJ20 or TRAJ33 defined MAIT TCRs, while TRAV10 paired with TRAJ18 defined iNKT TCRs. A search of VDJdb, accessed on 1 November 2021, was run for TCRs annotated to CMV, EBV and SARS-CoV-2, with TCRs annotated for multiple antigens excluded. The public sequencing data were trimmed at Q25 with fastp and processed into clonotypes with MiXCR by TCRdb, which kept only in-frame beta chains. Each entry merges the rows of one CDR3 protein and shows their most common DNA and genes. TCRdb assigned the V and J calls; the authors' analysis was not used. The sample data list about 57,000 distinct CDR3 sequences, and around 13% of these were observed just once. The ten top clones hold approximately 4.8% of the sample.

This clonotype showed up many times. Which antigen it targets is not known. No per-base quality is available; no much larger clone lies one base away. This was a case-control study nested in a cohort of healthcare workers in London, UK, who had nasopharyngeal swab PCR tests and blood samples taken every week. Healthcare workers were recruited between 23 and 31 March 2020, during the week of the UK lockdown, and were followed weekly for up to roughly 15 weeks. The chain was built from TRBV6-5 and TRBJ2-2, with TRBD1 tentatively as D gene (6 bases match). Material: whole blood. This clonotype was obtained from an adult who was a healthcare worker with PCR-confirmed SARS-CoV-2 infection or an uninfected control (not recorded which). Here is the DNA: TGTGCCAGTGCGAGGGGACATGTCACCGGGGAGCTGTTTTTT. Its protein is CASARGHVTGELFF.